Each of the 25 T cell receptor beta chains below was sequenced from the same sample in a study of blood T cell repertoires in COVID-19 (dated by TCRdb to the early 2020s). The method behind the library was the immunoSEQ multiplex PCR assay. Imported from immuneACCESS, the table was reduced by TCRdb to in-frame sequences with V and J called. These copies leave out some clones; in studies compared against another copy, an unresolved V gene accounts for under half, and the cause of the remainder is not known. The sample table records roughly 280,000 clones; 88% of these occur just once. About 3% of the sample is in the top ten clones. The sample consisted of PBMCs or T cells enriched from blood (not recorded which). Every receptor here comes from a woman in her forties or fifties who had recovered from COVID-19.

The chain employs TRBV18 and TRBJ2-1; TRBD2 matches 7 bases. Germline assignment: CDR1 KGHSH and CDR2 LQKENI. The CDR3 loop spans 14 amino acids. Unmatched junction bases numbered 4, after V lost 3 bases and J lost 5 bases. CDR3 protein: CASSPLAVDNEQFF. The DNA of the CDR3 is TGTGCCAGCTCACCGCTAGCGGTAGACAATGAGCAGTTCTTC. The variable domain in full, completed from reference TRBV18 and TRBJ2-1, reads NAGVMQNPRHLVRRRGQEARLRCSPMKGHSHVYWYRQLPEEGLKFMVYLQKENIIDESGMPKERFSAEFPKEGPSILRIQQVVRGDSAAYFCASSPLAVDNEQFFGPGTRLTVL.

The gene calls are TRBV13 and TRBJ1-1, with 10 bases lining up with TRBD1. V was pared by 5 bases and J by 3 bases, with 3 bases of the junction left unmatched. This CDR3 has 14 amino acids. Germline assignment: CDR1 PRHDT and CDR2 FYEKMQ (reference sequence). In nucleotides, the CDR3 is TGTGCCAGCAGCGCGGGACAGGGGTACACTGAAGCTTTCTTT. This encodes CASSAGQGYTEAFF.

The chain combines TRBV7-9 with TRBJ1-5; no clear D gene. Germline V lookup: CDR1 SEHNR, CDR2 FQNEAQ (reference sequence). CDR3 length equals 14 residues. V shed 5 bases and J shed 7 bases, with 15 bases lying between them. CDR3 nucleotide sequence: TGTGCCAGCAGCCTCGAGGGTAGAGGCCAGCCCCAGCATTTT. Translated: CASSLEGRGQPQHF.

The V and J genes are TRBV3-1 (or the pseudogene TRBV3-2) and TRBJ1-1; 12 nucleotides match TRBD1. V lost 1 base to trimming and J lost 5 bases; unmatched junction nucleotides: 8. The CDR3 has 17 residues. Germline CDR1 reads LGHDT; CDR2 reads YNNKEL (reference sequence). DNA for the CDR3: TGTGCCAGCAGCCAAGGGACGGGACAGGGGGCTAGGACTGAAGCTTTCTTT. It translates to CASSQGTGQGARTEAFF.

The V and J genes are TRBV7-2 and TRBJ2-1; possible D gene TRBD2, 6 bases. Germline V gene lookup returns CDR1 SGHTA and CDR2 FQGNSA. Deletions cut 1 base from V and 0 bases from J, with 7 bases between. The CDR3 has 15 residues. CDR3 sequence: CASSLVGGSYNEQFF. In DNA form, the CDR3 reads TGTGCCAGCAGCTTAGTGGGGGGCTCCTACAATGAGCAGTTCTTC.

This rearrangement joins TRBV10-2 to TRBJ1-6, with D possibly being TRBD1 (6 bases). Germline lookup yields CDR1 WSHSY and CDR2 SAAADI. V was pared by 10 bases and J by 9 bases, with 16 bases between. The CDR3 consists of 13 residues. In DNA form, the CDR3 reads TGCGCCACCCGGGGCGGGGGGCTTTCACCCCTCCACTTT. This encodes CATRGGGLSPLHF.

This chain links TRBV7-9 with TRBJ1-1; no definite D call. In germline, CDR1 is SEHNR, CDR2 FQNEAQ (reference sequence). Trimming stripped 5 bases from V and 2 bases from J, with 12 bases between. The length of the CDR3 is 14 residues. The CDR3 region is CASSPPPINTEAFF. Here the CDR3 DNA reads TGTGCCAGCAGCCCCCCACCTATTAACACTGAAGCTTTCTTT.

The chain is built from TRBV11-3 and TRBJ2-1, with D possibly matching TRBD2 (6 bases). Trimming removed 1 base at V and 0 bases at J, with 7 bases between. Germline loops: CDR1 SGHNT, CDR2 YENEEA. The CDR3 contains 15 residues. The CDR3 protein is CASSLGRGSYNEQFF. CDR3 coding DNA: TGTGCCAGCAGCTTAGGGCGGGGCTCCTACAATGAGCAGTTCTTC.

The rearrangement uses TRBV28 and TRBJ1-2, with D possibly TRBD1 on 5 matching bases. This CDR3 is 12 amino acids long. The V gene lost 2 bases and the J gene lost 8 bases, with 9 bases spanning the gap. The germline gives CDR1 MDHEN, CDR2 SYDVKM. The CDR3 protein is CASSLGRVGYTF. CDR3 DNA sequence: TGTGCCAGCAGTTTAGGCAGGGTCGGCTACACCTTC.

To note about this clone: Other nucleotide sequences from this sample produce the same CDR3. The V call is TRBV6-5, the J call TRBJ1-2; perhaps TRBD1 as D (5 bases). Germline-derived CDR1 and CDR2 are MNHEY and SVGAGI. V was pared by 0 bases and J by 2 bases, with 10 bases between. This CDR3 comprises 15 residues. This chain's CDR3 is CASSYSGQGNYGYTF. As DNA, the CDR3 is TGTGCCAGCAGTTACTCGGGGCAGGGAAACTATGGCTACACCTTC.

This chain uses TRBV30 with TRBJ2-3; TRBD2 matches 13 bases. The germline V gene has CDR1 GTSNPN and CDR2 SVGIG (reference sequence). The ends lost 4 bases at V and 4 bases at J; junction bases unmatched: 5. The CDR3 is made up of 15 amino acids. In DNA form, the CDR3 reads TGTGCCTGGACCCTACTAGCGGGAGGGCCAGATACGCAGTATTTT. Translated: CAWTLLAGGPDTQYF.

The chain is built from TRBV3-1 (or the pseudogene TRBV3-2) and TRBJ2-7; no firm D call. The CDR3 is 14 amino acids. Germline values: CDR1 LGHDT, CDR2 YNNKEL (reference sequence). The V end was cut by 4 bases, the J end by 2 bases, with 12 bases between. DNA of the CDR3: TGTGCCAGCAGCCCCCGCCGCCTAGCCTACGAGCAGTACTTC. This sequence encodes CASSPRRLAYEQYF.

This clone was counted a single time. This chain links TRBV19 with TRBJ2-7; D is possibly TRBD1 (6 bases). Trimming removed 6 bases at V and 0 bases at J, with 12 bases between. In germline, CDR1 is LNHDA, CDR2 SQIVND (reference sequence). The CDR3 runs to 14 residues. The CDR3 nucleotides are TGTGCCAGTAGGTCAGGGACATCCTCCTACGAGCAGTACTTC. Protein product: CASRSGTSSYEQYF.

The gene calls are TRBV28 and TRBJ2-2; D is possibly TRBD1 (6 bases). Germline V CDR1 and CDR2: MDHEN, SYDVKM. This CDR3 contains 13 residues. Trimming left V 6 bases short and J 7 bases short, with 12 bases between. CDR3 sequence: CASRLQGFGELFF. CDR3 nucleotide sequence: TGTGCCAGCAGATTACAGGGTTTCGGGGAGCTGTTTTTT.

This chain links TRBV19 with TRBJ1-1, with D unresolved. The V end was cut by 3 bases, the J end by 1 base, with 12 bases between. Germline V gene lookup returns CDR1 LNHDA and CDR2 SQIVND (reference sequence). The CDR3 is 15 residues long. The chain's CDR3 is CASSIGTVRNTEAFF. DNA for the CDR3: TGTGCCAGTAGTATTGGAACAGTACGGAACACTGAAGCTTTCTTT.

The chain uses TRBV4-3 and TRBJ2-3; 13 positions match TRBD2. CDR3 length equals 16 residues. Germline CDR1 is LGHNA and CDR2 is YSLEER. The junction had 3 bases not matched to a gene; V was cut back by 2 bases and J by 4 bases. This CDR3 is CASSQPLAGGADTQYF. CDR3 nucleotides: TGCGCCAGCAGCCAACCACTAGCGGGAGGGGCAGATACGCAGTATTTT.

The chain uses TRBV4-1 and TRBJ1-2; D may be TRBD1 (5 bases). V lost 5 bases to trimming and J lost 4 bases, with 14 bases between them. CDR1 and CDR2 from the germline V gene are MGHRA and YSYEKL. This CDR3 has 14 residues. For the CDR3, the DNA is TGCGCCAGCAGCAGAGCCGGGGGTTCCTATGGCTACACCTTC. This codes for CASSRAGGSYGYTF.

The rearrangement uses TRBV28 and TRBJ1-2; D may be TRBD1 (6 bases). CDR1 is MDHEN, CDR2 SYDVKM, per germline. V dropped 7 bases and J dropped 0 bases, with 18 bases sitting between them. This CDR3 spans 16 amino acids. This CDR3 reads CASTDVPGQTNYGYTF. The CDR3 DNA reads as TGTGCCAGCACCGACGTCCCAGGACAGACTAACTATGGCTACACCTTC.

V gene TRBV19 combines with J gene TRBJ1-5; D uncertain. The V end was cut by 6 bases, the J end by 1 base, with 13 bases between. From germline, CDR1 is LNHDA and CDR2 SQIVND (reference sequence). CDR3 size: 15 residues. The CDR3 DNA sequence: TGTGCCAGTAGGCTTGAGGGTATCAGCAATCAGCCCCAGCATTTT. Its protein is CASRLEGISNQPQHF.

The DNA of the CDR3 is TGTGCCTGGAGTGGCCGGGGGGATGAGCAGTTCTTC. Protein product: CAWSGRGDEQFF. V usage is TRBV30 and J usage is TRBJ2-1, with 7 bases identical to TRBD2. Per the germline V gene, CDR1 is GTSNPN and CDR2 is SVGIG (reference sequence). V dropped 1 base and J dropped 8; count of bases not matched to a gene: 2. CDR3 size: 12 residues.

V is TRBV12-3 or TRBV12-4 and J is TRBJ2-5; D is unclear. V dropped 6 bases and J dropped 5 bases, with 10 bases sitting between them. The CDR3 loop spans 12 amino acids. As DNA, the CDR3 is TGTGCCAGCAGCTCAGGATTGGAGACCCAGTACTTC. Amino acids: CASSSGLETQYF.

This clone was observed a few times. The chain combines TRBV28 with TRBJ2-1; possible D gene TRBD1, 6 bases. CDR3 length: 16 residues. The V gene lost 5 bases and the J gene lost 6 bases, with 20 bases spanning the gap. Germline CDR1 and CDR2: MDHEN and SYDVKM. Here the CDR3 DNA reads TGTGCCAGCAGTAGTCCCACAGGGCGGTCGGGCAATGAGCAGTTCTTC. Encoded protein: CASSSPTGRSGNEQFF.

CDR3 sequence reads: CAWSMGQGTEAFF. The CDR3 nucleotides are TGTGCCTGGAGTATGGGACAGGGTACTGAAGCTTTCTTT. The chain combines TRBV30 with TRBJ1-1; the match to TRBD1 covers 9 bases. CDR1 and CDR2 from the germline V gene are GTSNPN and SVGIG (reference sequence). The CDR3 is made up of 13 amino acids. V lost 2 bases and J lost 5; bases outside the gene matches: 3.

The chain is built from TRBV5-5 and TRBJ1-5; 9 positions agree with TRBD1. V shed 3 bases and J 3 bases; nucleotides not matched to a gene: 4. The CDR3 covers 15 residues. Germline lookup yields CDR1 SGHKS and CDR2 YYEKEE (reference sequence). The CDR3 loop reads CASSYWTGANQPQHF. CDR3 in DNA: TGTGCCAGCAGCTACTGGACAGGGGCCAATCAGCCCCAGCATTTT.

The chain combines TRBV27 with TRBJ1-5, with D maybe TRBD1 (5 bases). V was pared by 5 bases and J by 3 bases, with 11 bases between. This CDR3 is built from 14 residues. Germline CDR1 and CDR2: MNHEY and SMNVEV (reference sequence). The CDR3 loop reads CASSPRQSNQPQHF. The CDR3 nucleotides read TGTGCCAGCAGTCCAAGACAGTCCAATCAGCCCCAGCATTTT.